The TCR beta chain under discussion was sequenced for a study of blood T cell repertoires in COVID-19. At the level of the study: Nucleic acid was either cDNA or gDNA, and it came from T cells, B-cell-depleted T cells, or PBMCs.

This table comes from immunoSEQ multiplex PCR, and its TCRdb copy is limited to in-frame clones, with some not included. The sample holds 70,000 to 95,000 clones; roughly nine tenths are singletons and the top ten take approximately 5.6%. This CDR3 has 15 residues. Germline trimming cut 5 bases from V and 5 bases from J; bases unmatched to any gene: 7. Germline-derived CDR1 and CDR2 are LGHDT and YNNKEL (reference sequence). This sequence originates from a woman older than 75 with active COVID-19. The gene calls are TRBV3-1 (or the pseudogene TRBV3-2) and TRBJ2-7; 12 bases fit TRBD2. Sequencing input: peripheral blood. In nucleotides, the CDR3 is TGTGCCAGCAGCTATGGACTAGCGGGATCTAACGAGCAGTACTTC. It encodes CASSYGLAGSNEQYF.